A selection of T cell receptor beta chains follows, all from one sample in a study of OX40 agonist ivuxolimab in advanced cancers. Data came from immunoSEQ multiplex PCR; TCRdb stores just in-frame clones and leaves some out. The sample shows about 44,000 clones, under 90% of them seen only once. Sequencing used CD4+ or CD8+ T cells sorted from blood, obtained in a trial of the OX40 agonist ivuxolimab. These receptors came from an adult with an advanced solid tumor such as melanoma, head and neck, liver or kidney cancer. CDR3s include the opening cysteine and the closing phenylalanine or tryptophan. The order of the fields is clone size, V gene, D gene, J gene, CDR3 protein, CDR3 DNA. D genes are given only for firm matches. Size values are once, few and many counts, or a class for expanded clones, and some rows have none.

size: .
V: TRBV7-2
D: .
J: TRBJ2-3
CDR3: CASSLQTPDTQYF
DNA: TGTGCCAGCAGCCTTCAAACTCCAGATACGCAGTATTTT

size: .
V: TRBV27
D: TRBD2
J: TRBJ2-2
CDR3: CASSLRSSGRPLNTGELFF
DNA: TGTGCCAGCAGTTTACGTTCTAGCGGGAGGCCCCTGAACACCGGGGAGCTGTTTTTT

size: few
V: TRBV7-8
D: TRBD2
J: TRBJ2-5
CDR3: CASSLRTRGETQYF
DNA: TGTGCCAGCAGCTTAAGGACTAGAGGGGAGACCCAGTACTTC

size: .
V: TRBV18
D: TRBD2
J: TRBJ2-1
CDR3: CASSSNSGTSVEQFF
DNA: TGTGCCAGCTCATCCAACTCCGGGACTAGCGTTGAGCAGTTCTTC

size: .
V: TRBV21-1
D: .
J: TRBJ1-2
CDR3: CASSGPGQQVGYTF
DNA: TGTGCCAGCAGCGGCCCGGGACAGCAGGTTGGCTACACCTTC

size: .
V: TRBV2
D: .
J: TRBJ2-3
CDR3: CASSSASGSTNTQYF
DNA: TGTGCCAGCAGTTCGGCCAGCGGATCCACGAATACGCAGTATTTT

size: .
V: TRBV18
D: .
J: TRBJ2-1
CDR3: CASSPAGRSYNEQFF
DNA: TGTGCCAGCTCACCGGCGGGACGCTCCTACAATGAGCAGTTCTTC

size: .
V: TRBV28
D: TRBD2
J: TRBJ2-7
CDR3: CASSLPPLAPSSYEQYF
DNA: TGTGCCAGCAGTTTACCCCCACTAGCGCCAAGCTCCTACGAGCAGTACTTC

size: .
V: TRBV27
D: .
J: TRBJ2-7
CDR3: CASFGSGYEQYF
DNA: TGTGCCAGCTTTGGGAGCGGCTACGAGCAGTACTTC

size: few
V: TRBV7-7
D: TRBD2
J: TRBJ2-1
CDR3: CASSLDGLAGQFF
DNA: TGTGCTAGCAGCTTAGACGGACTAGCGGGACAGTTCTTC

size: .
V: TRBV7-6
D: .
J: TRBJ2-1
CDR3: CASSLGREQFF
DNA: TGTGCCAGCAGCTTAGGGCGCGAGCAGTTCTTC

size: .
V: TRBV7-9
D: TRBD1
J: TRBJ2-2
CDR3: CASNPPGQVNTGELFF
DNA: TGTGCCAGCAACCCTCCGGGACAGGTAAACACCGGGGAGCTGTTTTTT

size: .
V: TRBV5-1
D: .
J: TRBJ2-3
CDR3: CASSLSGASTDTQYF
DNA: TGCGCCAGCAGCTTATCGGGGGCTAGCACAGATACGCAGTATTTT

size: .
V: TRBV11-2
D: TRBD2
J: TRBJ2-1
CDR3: CASSLVGSGTAYNEQFF
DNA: TGTGCCAGCAGCTTAGTTGGGAGCGGGACGGCCTACAATGAGCAGTTCTTC

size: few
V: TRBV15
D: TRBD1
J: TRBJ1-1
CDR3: CATILSTGRATEAFF
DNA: TGTGCCACCATCCTCTCGACAGGGCGGGCCACTGAAGCTTTCTTT

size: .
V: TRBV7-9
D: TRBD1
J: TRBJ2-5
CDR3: CASSFRDRGGEPETQYF
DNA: TGTGCCAGCAGCTTCCGGGACAGGGGAGGAGAACCAGAGACCCAGTACTTC

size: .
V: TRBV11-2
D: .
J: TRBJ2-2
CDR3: CASSLQNTGELFF
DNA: TGTGCCAGCAGCTTACAGAACACCGGGGAGCTGTTTTTT

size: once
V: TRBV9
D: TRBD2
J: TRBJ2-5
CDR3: CASSVLAGEETQYF
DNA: TGTGCCAGCAGCGTGCTAGCGGGAGAAGAGACCCAGTACTTC

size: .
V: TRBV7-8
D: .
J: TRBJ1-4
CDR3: CASRLGTSSPFSPAEKLFF
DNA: TGTGCCAGCAGATTAGGGACGAGCAGCCCCTTTAGCCCGGCTGAAAAACTGTTTTTT

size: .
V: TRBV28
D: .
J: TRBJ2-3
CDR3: CASSYYDTQYF
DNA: TGTGCCAGCAGTTACTACGATACGCAGTATTTT

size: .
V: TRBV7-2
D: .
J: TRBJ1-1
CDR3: CASSAWGAMSTEAFF
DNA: TGTGCCAGCAGCGCATGGGGGGCCATGAGCACTGAAGCTTTCTTT

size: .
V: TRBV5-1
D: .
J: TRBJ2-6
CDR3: CASSLGQNGANVLTF
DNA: TGCGCCAGCAGCTTGGGACAGAATGGGGCCAACGTCCTGACTTTC

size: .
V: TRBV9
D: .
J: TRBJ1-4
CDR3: CASSVGQGGEKLFF
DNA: TGTGCCAGCAGCGTAGGTCAGGGTGGAGAAAAACTGTTTTTT